This TCR beta chain was sequenced during a study of glioma-infiltrating T cells. At the level of the study: Presurgical dexamethasone in glioma patients lasted six or fewer days.

Germline V gene sequence: CDR1 MNHEY, CDR2 SMNVEV (reference sequence). Trimming shortened V by 6 bases and J by 4 bases, and 16 bases separated the two germline ends. This CDR3 spans 14 amino acids. TCR alpha and beta CDR3 regions were amplified from RNA using iRepertoire nested multiplex PCR. One entry per CDR3 protein, called by TCRdb with MiXCR from the multiplex PCR reads. Altogether a few hundred thousand distinct CDR3 sequences are present, 41% being singletons, with the ten largest covering 9.5% to 15%. This clonotype was seen ten or more times. This chain joins TRBV27 and TRBJ2-7, with D tentatively TRBD1 or TRBD2 (5 bases each). This TCR derives from a human donor with low-grade glioma or glioblastoma, undergoing nonglioma brain surgery, or in good health (not recorded which). The sequenced sample was glioma tissue, nonneoplastic brain tissue, or PBMCs (not recorded which). CDR3 nucleotide sequence: TGTGCCAGCAGAGGGACGGGGAAAGGATACGAGCAGTACTTC. Protein sequence: CASRGTGKGYEQYF.